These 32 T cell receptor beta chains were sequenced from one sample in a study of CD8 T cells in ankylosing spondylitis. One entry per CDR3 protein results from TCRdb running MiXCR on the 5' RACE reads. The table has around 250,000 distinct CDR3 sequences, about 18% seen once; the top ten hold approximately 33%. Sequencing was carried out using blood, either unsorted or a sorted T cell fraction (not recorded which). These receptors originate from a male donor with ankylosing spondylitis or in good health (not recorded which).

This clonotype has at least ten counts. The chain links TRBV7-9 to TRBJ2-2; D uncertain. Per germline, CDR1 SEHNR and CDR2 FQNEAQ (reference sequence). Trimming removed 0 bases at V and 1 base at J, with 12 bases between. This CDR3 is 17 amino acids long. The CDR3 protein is CASSLAGSVKNTGELFF. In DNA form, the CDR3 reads TGTGCCAGCAGCTTAGCGGGGTCCGTTAAGAACACCGGGGAGCTGTTTTTT. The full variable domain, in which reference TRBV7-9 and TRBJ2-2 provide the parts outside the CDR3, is DTGVSQNPRHKITKRGQNVTFRCDPISEHNRLYWYRQTLGQGPEFLTYFQNEAQLEKSRLLSDRFSAERPKGSFSTLEIQRTEQGDSAMYLCASSLAGSVKNTGELFFGEGSRLTVL.

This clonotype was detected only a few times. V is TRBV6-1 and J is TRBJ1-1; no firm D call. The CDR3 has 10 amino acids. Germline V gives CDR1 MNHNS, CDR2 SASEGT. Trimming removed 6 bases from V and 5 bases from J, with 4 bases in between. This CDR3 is CASRITEAFF. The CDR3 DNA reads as TGTGCCAGCAGGATTACTGAAGCTTTCTTT.

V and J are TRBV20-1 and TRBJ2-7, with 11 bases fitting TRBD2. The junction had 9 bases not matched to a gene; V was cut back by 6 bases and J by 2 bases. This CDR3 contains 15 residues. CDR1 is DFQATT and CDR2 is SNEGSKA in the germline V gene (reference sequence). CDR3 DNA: TGCAGTGCGGGAGAGGGACTAGCGGTCCCCTACGAGCAGTACTTC. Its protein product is CSAGEGLAVPYEQYF.

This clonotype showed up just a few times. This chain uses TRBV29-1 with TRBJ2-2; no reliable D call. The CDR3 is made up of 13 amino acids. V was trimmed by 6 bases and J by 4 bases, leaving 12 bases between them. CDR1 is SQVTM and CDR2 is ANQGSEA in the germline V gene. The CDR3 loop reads CSVLGPTTGELFF. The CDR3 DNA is TGCAGCGTCCTTGGACCGACCACCGGGGAGCTGTTTTTT.

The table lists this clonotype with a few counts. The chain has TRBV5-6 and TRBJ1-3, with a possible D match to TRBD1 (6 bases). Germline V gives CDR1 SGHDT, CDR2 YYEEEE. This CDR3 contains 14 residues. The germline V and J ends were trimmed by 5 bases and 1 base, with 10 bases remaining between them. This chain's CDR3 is CASRGGLSGNTIYF. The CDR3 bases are TGTGCCAGCAGAGGGGGTTTGTCTGGAAACACCATATATTTT.

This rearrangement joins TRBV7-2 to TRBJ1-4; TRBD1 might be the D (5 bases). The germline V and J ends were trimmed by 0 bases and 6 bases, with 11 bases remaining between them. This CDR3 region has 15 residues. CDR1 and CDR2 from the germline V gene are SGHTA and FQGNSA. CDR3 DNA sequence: TGTGCCAGCAGCTTAGCGCGGCAGGGATATGAAAAACTGTTTTTT. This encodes CASSLARQGYEKLFF.

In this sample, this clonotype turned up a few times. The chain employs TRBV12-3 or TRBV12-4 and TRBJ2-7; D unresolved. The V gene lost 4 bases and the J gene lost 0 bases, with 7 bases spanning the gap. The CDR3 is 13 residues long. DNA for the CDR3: TGTGCCAGCAGTTCCATAAGCTCCTACGAGCAGTACTTC. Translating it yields CASSSISSYEQYF.

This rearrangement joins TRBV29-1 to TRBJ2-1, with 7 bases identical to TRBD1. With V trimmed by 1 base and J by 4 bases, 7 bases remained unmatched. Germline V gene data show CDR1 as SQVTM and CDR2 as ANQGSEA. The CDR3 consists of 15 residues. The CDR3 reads CSVEGPGQVYNEQFF. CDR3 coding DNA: TGCAGCGTTGAAGGACCAGGACAGGTATACAATGAGCAGTTCTTC.

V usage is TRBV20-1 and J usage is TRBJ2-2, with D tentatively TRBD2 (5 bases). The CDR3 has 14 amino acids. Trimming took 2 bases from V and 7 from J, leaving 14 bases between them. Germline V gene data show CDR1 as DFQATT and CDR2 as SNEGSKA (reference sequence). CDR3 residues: CSARPSRGLGELFF. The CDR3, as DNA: TGCAGTGCTAGACCTAGTCGTGGACTCGGGGAGCTGTTTTTT.

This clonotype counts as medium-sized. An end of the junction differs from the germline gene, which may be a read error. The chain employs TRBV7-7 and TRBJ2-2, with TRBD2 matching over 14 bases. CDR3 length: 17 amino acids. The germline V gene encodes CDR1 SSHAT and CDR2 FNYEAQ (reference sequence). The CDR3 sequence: CASSSGLAGAGTGELFF. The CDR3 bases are TGTGCTAGCAGCTCGGGACTAGCGGGAGCGGGCACCGGGGAGCTGTTTTTT.

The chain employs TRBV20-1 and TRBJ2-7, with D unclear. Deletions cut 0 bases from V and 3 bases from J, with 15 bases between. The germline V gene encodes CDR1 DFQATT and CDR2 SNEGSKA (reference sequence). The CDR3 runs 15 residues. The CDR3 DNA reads TGCAGTGCTAGAGATTACGCTAGTCCGGGCTACGAGCAGTACTTC. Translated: CSARDYASPGYEQYF.

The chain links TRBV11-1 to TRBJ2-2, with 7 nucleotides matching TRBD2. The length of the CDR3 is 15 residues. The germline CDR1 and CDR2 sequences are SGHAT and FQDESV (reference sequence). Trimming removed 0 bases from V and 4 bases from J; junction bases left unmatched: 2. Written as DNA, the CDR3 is TGTGCCAGCAGCTTAGCGGGAGGGCTCACCGGGGAGCTGTTTTTT. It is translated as CASSLAGGLTGELFF.

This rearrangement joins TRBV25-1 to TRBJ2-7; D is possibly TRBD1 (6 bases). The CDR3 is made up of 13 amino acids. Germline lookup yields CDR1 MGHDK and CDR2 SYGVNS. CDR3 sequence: CATKRDGGGEQYF. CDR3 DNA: TGTGCGACCAAAAGAGATGGGGGCGGCGAGCAGTACTTC.

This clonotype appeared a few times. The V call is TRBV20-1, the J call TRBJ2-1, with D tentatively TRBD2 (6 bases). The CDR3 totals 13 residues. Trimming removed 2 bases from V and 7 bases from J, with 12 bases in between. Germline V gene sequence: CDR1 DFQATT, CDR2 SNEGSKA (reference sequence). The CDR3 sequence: CSARQEGLNEQFF. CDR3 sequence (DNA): TGCAGTGCTAGACAGGAGGGCCTAAATGAGCAGTTCTTC.

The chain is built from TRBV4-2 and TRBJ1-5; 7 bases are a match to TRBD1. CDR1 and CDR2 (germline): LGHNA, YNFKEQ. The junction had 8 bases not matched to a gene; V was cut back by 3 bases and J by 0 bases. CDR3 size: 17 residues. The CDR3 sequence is CASSQAQGKYSNQPQHF. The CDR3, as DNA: TGTGCCAGCAGCCAGGCACAGGGGAAATATAGCAATCAGCCCCAGCATTTT.

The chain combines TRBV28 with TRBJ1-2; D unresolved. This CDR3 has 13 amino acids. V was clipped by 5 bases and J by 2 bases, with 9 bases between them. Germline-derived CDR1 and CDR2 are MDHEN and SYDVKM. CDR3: CASSPEGNYGYTF. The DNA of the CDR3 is TGTGCCAGCAGTCCCGAGGGAAACTATGGCTACACCTTC.

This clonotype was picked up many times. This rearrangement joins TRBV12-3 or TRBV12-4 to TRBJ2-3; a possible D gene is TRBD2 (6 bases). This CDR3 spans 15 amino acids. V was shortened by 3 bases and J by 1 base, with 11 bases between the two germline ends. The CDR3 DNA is TGTGCCAGCAGTTTTAGGAGGGAGGGCACAGATACGCAGTATTTT. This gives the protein CASSFRREGTDTQYF.

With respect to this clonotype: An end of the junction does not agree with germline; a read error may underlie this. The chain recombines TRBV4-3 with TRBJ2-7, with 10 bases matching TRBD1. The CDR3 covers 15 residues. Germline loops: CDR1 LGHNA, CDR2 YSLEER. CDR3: CASSRETGGSHEQYF. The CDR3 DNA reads TGCGCCAGCAGCCGAGAGACAGGGGGCTCCCACGAGCAGTACTTC.

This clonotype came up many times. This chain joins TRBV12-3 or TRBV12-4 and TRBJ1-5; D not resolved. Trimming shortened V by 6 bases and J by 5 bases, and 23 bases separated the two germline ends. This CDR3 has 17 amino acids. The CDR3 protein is CASSPRDNTLNDQPQHF. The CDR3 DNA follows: TGTGCCAGCAGCCCCCGTGATAACACCTTAAATGATCAGCCCCAGCATTTT.

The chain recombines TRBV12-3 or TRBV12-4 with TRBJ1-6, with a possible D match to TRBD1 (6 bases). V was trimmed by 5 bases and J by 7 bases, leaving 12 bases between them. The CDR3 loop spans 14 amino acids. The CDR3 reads CASSAGQWNSPLHF. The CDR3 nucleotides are TGTGCCAGCAGTGCCGGACAGTGGAATTCACCCCTCCACTTT.

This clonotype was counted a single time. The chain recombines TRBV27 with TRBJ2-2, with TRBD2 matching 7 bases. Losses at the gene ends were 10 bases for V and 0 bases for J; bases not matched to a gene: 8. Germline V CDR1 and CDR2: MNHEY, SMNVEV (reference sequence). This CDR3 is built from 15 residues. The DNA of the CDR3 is TGTGCCACCCGATTTGCGGGGGCGAACACCGGGGAGCTGTTTTTT. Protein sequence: CATRFAGANTGELFF.

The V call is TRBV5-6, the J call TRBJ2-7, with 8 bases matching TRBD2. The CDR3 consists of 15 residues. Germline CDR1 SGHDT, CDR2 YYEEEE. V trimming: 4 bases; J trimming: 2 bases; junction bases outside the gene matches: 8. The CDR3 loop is CASSRLAGHAYEQYF. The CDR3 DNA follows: TGTGCCAGCAGCCGCCTAGCGGGCCACGCCTACGAGCAGTACTTC.

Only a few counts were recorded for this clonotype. This chain's CDR3 is CASSYSWGFNEQFF. Written as DNA, the CDR3 is TGTGCCAGCAGTTACTCCTGGGGTTTCAATGAGCAGTTCTTC. The rearrangement uses TRBV6-5 and TRBJ2-1; D remains ambiguous. The CDR3 has 14 residues. V gave up 0 bases and J gave up 6 bases, with 9 bases separating them. CDR1 and CDR2 from the germline V gene are MNHEY and SVGAGI.

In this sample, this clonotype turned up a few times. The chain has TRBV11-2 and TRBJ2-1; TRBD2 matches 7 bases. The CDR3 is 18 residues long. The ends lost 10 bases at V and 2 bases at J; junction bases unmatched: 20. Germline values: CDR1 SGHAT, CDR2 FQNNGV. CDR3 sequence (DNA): TGTGCCACTCGGCGGGAGAGCGGGCGAACCCGGGCCTACAATGAGCAGTTCTTC. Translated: CATRRESGRTRAYNEQFF. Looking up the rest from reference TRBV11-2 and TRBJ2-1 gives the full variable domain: EAGVAQSPRYKIIEKRQSVAFWCNPISGHATLYWYQQILGQGPKLLIQFQNNGVVDDSQLPKDRFSAERLKGVDSTLKIQPAKLEDSAVYLCATRRESGRTRAYNEQFFGPGTRLTVL.

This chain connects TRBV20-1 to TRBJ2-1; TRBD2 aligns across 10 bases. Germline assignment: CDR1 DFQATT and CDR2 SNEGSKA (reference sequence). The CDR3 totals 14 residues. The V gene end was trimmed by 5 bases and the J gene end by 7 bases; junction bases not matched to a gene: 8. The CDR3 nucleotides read TGCAGTGCTCATGGACTAGCGGTCGATAATGAGCAGTTCTTC. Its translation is CSAHGLAVDNEQFF.

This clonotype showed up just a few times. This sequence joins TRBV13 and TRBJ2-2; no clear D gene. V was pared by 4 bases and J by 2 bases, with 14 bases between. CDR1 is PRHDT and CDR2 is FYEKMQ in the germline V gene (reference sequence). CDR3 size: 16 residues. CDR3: CASSSEGILNTGELFF. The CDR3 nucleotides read TGTGCCAGCAGCTCCGAAGGGATACTAAACACCGGGGAGCTGTTTTTT.

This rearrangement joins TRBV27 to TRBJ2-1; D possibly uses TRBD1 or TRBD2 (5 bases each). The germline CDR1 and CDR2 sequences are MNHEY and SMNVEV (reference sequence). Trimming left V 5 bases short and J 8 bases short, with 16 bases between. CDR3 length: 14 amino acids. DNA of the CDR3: TGTGCCAGCAGTCGGGGCCGCTTTCGGGATGAGCAGTTCTTC. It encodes CASSRGRFRDEQFF.

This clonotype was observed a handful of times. The CDR3 DNA is TGCAGCGTTGCCCCAGACCATTTAGCCAAAAACATTCAGTACTTC. This gives the protein CSVAPDHLAKNIQYF. This chain links TRBV29-1 with TRBJ2-4, with D unclear. CDR3 length equals 15 residues. Germline V gives CDR1 SQVTM, CDR2 ANQGSEA. Trimming shortened V by 4 bases and J by 0 bases, and 13 bases separated the two germline ends.

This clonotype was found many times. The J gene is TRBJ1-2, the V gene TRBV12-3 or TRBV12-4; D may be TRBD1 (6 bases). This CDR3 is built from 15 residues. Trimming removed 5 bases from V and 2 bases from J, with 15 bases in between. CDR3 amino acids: CASSIPRGTNYGYTF. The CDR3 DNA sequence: TGTGCCAGCAGTATACCGAGGGGGACAAACTATGGCTACACCTTC.

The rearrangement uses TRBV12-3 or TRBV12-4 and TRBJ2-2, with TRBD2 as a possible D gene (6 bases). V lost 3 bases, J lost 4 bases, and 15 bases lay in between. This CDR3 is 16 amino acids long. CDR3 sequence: CASSFTGDRTTGELFF. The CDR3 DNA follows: TGTGCCAGCAGTTTTACGGGGGACCGAACCACCGGGGAGCTGTTTTTT.

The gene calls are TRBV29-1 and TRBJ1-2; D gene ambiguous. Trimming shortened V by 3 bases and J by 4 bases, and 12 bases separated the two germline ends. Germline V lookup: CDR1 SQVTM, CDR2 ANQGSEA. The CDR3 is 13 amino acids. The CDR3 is CSVEIAGRYGYTF. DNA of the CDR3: TGCAGCGTTGAGATTGCGGGCCGCTATGGCTACACCTTC.

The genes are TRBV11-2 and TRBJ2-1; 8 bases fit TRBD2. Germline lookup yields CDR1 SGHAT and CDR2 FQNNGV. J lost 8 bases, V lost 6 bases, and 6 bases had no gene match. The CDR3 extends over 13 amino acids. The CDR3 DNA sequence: TGTGCCAGCAGGAAACTAGCGGAGGATGAGCAGTTCTTC. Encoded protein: CASRKLAEDEQFF.